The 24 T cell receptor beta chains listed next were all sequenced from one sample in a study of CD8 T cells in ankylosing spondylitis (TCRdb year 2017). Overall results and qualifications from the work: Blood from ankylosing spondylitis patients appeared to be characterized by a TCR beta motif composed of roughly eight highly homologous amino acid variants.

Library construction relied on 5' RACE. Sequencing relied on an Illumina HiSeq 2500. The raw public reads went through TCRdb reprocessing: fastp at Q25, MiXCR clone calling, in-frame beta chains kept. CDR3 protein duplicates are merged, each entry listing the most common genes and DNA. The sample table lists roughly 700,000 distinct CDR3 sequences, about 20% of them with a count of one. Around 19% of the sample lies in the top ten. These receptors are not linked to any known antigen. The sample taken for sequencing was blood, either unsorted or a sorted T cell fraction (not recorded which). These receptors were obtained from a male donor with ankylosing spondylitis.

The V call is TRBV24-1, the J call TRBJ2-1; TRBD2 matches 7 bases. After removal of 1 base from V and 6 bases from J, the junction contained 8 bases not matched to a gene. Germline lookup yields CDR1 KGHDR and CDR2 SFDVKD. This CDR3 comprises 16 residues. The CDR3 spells CATSDFSGGSLNEQFF. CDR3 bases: TGTGCCACCAGTGATTTTTCGGGGGGATCCCTCAATGAGCAGTTCTTC.

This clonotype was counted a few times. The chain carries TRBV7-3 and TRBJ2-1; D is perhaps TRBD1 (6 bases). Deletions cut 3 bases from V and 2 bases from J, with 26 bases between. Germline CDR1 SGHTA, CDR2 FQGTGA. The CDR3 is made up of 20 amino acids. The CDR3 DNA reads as TGTGCCAGCAGCTTCGTTAAAACCATCGGGACACCTGGGACCTACAATGAGCAGTTCTTC. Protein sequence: CASSFVKTIGTPGTYNEQFF.

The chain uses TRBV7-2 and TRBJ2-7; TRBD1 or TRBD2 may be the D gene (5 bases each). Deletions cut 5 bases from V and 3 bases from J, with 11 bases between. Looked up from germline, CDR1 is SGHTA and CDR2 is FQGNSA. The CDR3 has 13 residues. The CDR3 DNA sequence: TGTGCCAGCAGCAAGGGGCGGGTCTACGAGCAGTACTTC. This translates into CASSKGRVYEQYF.

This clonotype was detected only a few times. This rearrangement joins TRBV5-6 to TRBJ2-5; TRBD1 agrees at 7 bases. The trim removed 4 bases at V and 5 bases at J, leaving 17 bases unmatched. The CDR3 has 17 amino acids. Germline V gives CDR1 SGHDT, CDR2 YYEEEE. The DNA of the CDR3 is TGTGCCAGCAGCGGTGACAGGGCCCTATGGGCTGGTGAGACCCAGTACTTC. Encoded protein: CASSGDRALWAGETQYF.

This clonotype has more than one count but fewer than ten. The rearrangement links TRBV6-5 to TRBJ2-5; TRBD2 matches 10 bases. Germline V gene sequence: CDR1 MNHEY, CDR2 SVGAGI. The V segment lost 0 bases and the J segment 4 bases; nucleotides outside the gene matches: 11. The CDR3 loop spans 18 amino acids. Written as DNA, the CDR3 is TGTGCCAGCAGTTACTCGCCTTCAAGCGGGAGGGTCGGAGAGACCCAGTACTTC. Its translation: CASSYSPSSGRVGETQYF.

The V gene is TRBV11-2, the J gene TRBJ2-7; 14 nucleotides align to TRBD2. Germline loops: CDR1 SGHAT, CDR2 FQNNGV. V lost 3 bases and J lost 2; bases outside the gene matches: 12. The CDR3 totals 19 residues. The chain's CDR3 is CASSFYPGLAGGPAYEQYF. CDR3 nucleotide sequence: TGTGCCAGCAGCTTCTATCCTGGACTAGCGGGAGGTCCCGCCTACGAGCAGTACTTC.

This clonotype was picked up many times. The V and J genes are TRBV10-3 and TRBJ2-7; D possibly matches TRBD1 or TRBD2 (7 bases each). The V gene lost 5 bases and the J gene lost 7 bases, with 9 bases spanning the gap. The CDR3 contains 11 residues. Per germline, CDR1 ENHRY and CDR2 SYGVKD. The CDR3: CAISQGGEQYF. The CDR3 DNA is TGTGCCATCAGTCAGGGGGGGGAGCAGTACTTC.

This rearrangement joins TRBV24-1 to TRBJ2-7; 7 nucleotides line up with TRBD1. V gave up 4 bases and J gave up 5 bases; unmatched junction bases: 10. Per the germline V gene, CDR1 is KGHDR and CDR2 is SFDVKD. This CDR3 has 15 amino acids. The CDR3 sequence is CATSDFDRESDEQYF. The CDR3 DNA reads TGTGCCACCAGTGACTTCGACAGGGAATCTGACGAGCAGTACTTC.

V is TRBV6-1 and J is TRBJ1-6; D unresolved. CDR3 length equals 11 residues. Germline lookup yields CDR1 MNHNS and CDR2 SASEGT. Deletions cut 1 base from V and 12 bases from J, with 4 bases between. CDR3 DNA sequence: TGTGCCAGCAGTGAAGGGGAACCCCTCCACTTT. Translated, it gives CASSEGEPLHF.

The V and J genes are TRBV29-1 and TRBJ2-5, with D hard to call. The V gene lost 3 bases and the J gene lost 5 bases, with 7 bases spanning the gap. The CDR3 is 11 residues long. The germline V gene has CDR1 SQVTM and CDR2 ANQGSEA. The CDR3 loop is CSVELMETQYF. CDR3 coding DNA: TGCAGCGTTGAGTTGATGGAGACCCAGTACTTC.

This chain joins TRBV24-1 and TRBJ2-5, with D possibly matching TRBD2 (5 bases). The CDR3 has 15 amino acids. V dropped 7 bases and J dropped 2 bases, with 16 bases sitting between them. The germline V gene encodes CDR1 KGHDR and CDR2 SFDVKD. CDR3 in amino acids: CATSRGAREQETQYF. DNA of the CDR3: TGTGCCACCAGCCGGGGTGCTAGGGAACAAGAGACCCAGTACTTC.

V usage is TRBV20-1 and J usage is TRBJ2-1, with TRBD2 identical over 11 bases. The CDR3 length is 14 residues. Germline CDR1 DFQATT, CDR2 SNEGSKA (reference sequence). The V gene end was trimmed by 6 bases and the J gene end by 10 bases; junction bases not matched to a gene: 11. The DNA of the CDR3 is TGCAGTGCCGCAGGGACTAGCGGCCTGGAGGAGCAGTTCTTC. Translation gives CSAAGTSGLEEQFF.

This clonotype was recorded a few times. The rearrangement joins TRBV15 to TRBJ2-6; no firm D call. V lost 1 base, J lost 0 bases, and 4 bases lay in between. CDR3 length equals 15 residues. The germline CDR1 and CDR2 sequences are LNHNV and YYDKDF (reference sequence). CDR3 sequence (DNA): TGTGCCACCAGCAGAGGTAGCTCTGGGGCCAACGTCCTGACTTTC. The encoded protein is CATSRGSSGANVLTF.

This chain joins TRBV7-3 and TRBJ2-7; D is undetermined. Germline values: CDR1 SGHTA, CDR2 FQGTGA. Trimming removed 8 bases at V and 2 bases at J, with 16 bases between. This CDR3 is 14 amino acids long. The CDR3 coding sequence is TGTGCCAGCGGACCCTACCTTGGACCCTACGAGCAGTACTTC. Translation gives CASGPYLGPYEQYF.

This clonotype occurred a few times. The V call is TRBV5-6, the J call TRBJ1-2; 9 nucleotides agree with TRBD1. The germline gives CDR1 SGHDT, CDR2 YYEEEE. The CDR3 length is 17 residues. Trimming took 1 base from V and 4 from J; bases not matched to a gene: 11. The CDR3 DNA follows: TGTGCCAGCAGCTTGTCCGGGACAGGGAGGAGGAGCTATGGCTACACCTTC. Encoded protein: CASSLSGTGRRSYGYTF. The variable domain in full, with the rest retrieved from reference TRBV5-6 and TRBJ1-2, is DAGVTQSPTHLIKTRGQQVTLRCSPKSGHDTVSWYQQALGQGPQFIFQYYEEEERQRGNFPDRFSGHQFPNYSSELNVNALLLGDSALYLCASSLSGTGRRSYGYTFGSGTRLTVV.

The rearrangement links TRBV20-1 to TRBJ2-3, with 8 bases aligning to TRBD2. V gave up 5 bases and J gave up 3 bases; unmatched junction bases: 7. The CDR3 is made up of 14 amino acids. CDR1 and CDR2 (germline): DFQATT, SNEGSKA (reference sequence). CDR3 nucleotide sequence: TGCAGTGCTCCCAGACTAGCGAGGACAGATACGCAGTATTTT. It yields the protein CSAPRLARTDTQYF.

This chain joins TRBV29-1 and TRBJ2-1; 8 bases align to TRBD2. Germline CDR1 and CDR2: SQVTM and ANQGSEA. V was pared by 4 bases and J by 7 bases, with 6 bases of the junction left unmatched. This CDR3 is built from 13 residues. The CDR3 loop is CSVAGGGRNEQFF. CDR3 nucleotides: TGCAGCGTTGCAGGCGGGGGGAGGAATGAGCAGTTCTTC.

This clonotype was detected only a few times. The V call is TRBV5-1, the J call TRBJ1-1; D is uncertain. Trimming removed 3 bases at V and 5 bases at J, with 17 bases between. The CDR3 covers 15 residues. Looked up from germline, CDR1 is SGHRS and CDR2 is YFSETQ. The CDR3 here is CASSYEPDGGTEAFF. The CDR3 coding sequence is TGCGCCAGCAGCTACGAACCCGATGGAGGGACTGAAGCTTTCTTT.

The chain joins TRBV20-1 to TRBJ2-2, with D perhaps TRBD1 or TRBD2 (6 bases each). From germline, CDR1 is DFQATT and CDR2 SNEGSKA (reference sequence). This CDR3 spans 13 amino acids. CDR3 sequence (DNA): TGCAGCGGGGAGGACAGTAACACCGGGGAGCTGTTTTTT. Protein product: CSGEDSNTGELFF.

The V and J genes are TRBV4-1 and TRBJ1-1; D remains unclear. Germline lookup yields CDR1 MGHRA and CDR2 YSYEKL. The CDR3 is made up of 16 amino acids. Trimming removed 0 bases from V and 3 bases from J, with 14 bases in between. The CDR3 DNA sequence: TGCGCCAGCAGCCAAGATCTCGAAAGGACTTACACTGAAGCTTTCTTT. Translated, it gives CASSQDLERTYTEAFF.

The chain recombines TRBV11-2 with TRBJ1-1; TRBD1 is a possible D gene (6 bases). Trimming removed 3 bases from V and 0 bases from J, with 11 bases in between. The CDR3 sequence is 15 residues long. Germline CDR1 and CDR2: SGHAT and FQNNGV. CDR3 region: CASSLDRTMNTEAFF. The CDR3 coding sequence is TGTGCCAGCAGCTTGGACAGAACCATGAACACTGAAGCTTTCTTT.

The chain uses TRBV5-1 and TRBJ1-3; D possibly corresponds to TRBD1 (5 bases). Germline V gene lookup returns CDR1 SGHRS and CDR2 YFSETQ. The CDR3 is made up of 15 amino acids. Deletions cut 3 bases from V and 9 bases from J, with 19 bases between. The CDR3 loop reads CASSSTTQTGGTIYF. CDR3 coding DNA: TGCGCCAGCAGCTCCACCACACAAACCGGGGGCACCATATATTTT.

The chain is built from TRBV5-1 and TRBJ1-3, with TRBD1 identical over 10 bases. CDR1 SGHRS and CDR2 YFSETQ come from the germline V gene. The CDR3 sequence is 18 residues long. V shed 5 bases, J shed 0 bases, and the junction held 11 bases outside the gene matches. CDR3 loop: CASRKGTGALISGNTIYF. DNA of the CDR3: TGCGCCAGCAGGAAGGGGACAGGGGCTCTGATCTCTGGAAACACCATATATTTT.

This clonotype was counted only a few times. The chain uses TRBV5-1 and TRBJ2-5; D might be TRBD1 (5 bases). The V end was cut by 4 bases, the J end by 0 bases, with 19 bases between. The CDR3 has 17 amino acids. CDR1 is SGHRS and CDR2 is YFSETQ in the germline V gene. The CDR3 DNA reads TGCGCCAGCAGCCGGACACTTTCAGTCCGTAACCAAGAGACCCAGTACTTC. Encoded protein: CASSRTLSVRNQETQYF.